This T cell receptor (beta chain) emerged from a study of shared clonotypes between healthy human individuals (dated by TCRdb to the early 2020s). Study-wide context: Two women and a few men aged 18 to 49 years were included in the cohort. To estimate repertoire size and how much clonotypes are shared between individuals, the study performed deep sequencing of blood TCR repertoires from 4 to 6 healthy adults. Between about 0.9 and 10 billion PBMCs per donor were obtained by leukapheresis. For each donor, CD4 naive and CD4 memory were each run on three plates, CD8 naive on two plates, and CD8 memory on one plate. Libraries were prepared and TCR repertoires were sequenced by different laboratories using diverse techniques, in order to increase sequencing depth and limit assay-specific biases.

As concerns this clone: This clone's antigen is unknown. Base quality data are lacking; no much larger clone is found one base away.

Study-wide findings and limitations: Compared with non-shared clonotypes, clonotypes shared by all four sorted-subset donors had higher generation probabilities. Even with the large sequencing depth, rarefaction of the sorted-subset datasets indicated that sequencing was incomplete. The genetic and exposure-history diversity represented was limited by the small number of donors. Based on pairwise subsampling, the degree of clonotype sharing among donors was expected to be affected by sequencing depth. Only blood was sampled, and tissue TCR repertoires likely differ from those in blood. Sharing across a handful of donors was observed for 4.5% to 6.5% of naive CD4, over 3% of naive CD8, 2% to 2.5% of memory CD4, and about 0.38% of memory CD8 clonotypes. Larger estimated clonotype richness was generally found for naive subsets than for memory subsets.

The donors were healthy, HIV-negative adults with no recently reported acute infections or vaccinations. All donors were Caucasian adults living in Nashville, Tennessee, USA. CD8 memory samples consisted of magnetically selected CD45RO+ cells combined with CCR7-negative CD45RA+ effector memory (TemRA) cells. Blood was collected by leukapheresis, and PBMCs were isolated by Ficoll-Histopaque density gradient centrifugation and then cryopreserved in liquid nitrogen vapor phase. Analytical flow cytometry was used to check the purity and quantity of each magnetically sorted T cell population. Genomic DNA was isolated from every sorted fraction and measured by UV absorbance on a Nanodrop 2000c. Using the deep immunoSEQ assay, multiplex PCR amplified TCR CDR3 regions from genomic DNA. For each cell subset, the extracted genomic DNA was distributed evenly across all wells of several immunoSEQ 96-well plates, and each plate served as one replicate. Each replicate PCR for sorted subsets received around 0.2 ug genomic DNA, equal to about 30,000 T cell genomes. Purified libraries were quantified with a Qubit 3.0 fluorometer, sized on a Bioanalyzer 2100, and re-quantified with the KAPA Library Quantification kit. Every immunoSEQ 96-well plate was sequenced on a dedicated single-read 150-cycle Illumina NextSeq 550 flow cell. Regarding the original processing steps: Because the immunoSEQ output included only junctional sequences and no quality scores, the filtering could not be the same as the filtering used for full-length reads. To assign V/J genes and CDR3, sequences were annotated against IMGT germline references using PyIR, a Python wrapper for IgBLAST v1.9. Reads with weak V/J assignments (E-value above 1e-6), missing CDR3, stop codons, out-of-frame junctions, or ambiguous translated residues were removed. A V3J clonotype was defined by an identical inferred V gene, J gene, and CDR3 amino acid sequence. The percentage overlap between two repertoires was calculated by dividing the number of shared unique clonotypes by the size of the smaller repertoire. Three approaches were used to assess repertoire richness: RTK rarefaction, the Chao1 estimator, and Recon v2.1 estimates of unobserved clonotypes. Generation probabilities for all TCRbeta clonotypes obtained by the gDNA method from a handful of donors were computed using OLGA. TCRdb's version of the immuneACCESS table is confined to in-frame rearrangements and falls short of the full clone set. An unresolved V gene accounts for under half of the shortfall where checked; the remainder is of unknown origin. The V and J calls and clone size were taken over from that table, and D and trimming were inferred from the DNA. The sample profile shows some 320,000 clones; around 87% of them were found once. The top ten constitute around 15% of the sample.

CDR1 and CDR2, looked up from the germline V gene (reference sequence), are SGHNT and YYREEE. From the cysteine through the phenylalanine, the CDR3 covers 13 amino acids. The sequence is cut down to CDR3 DNA, 39 bases in frame from base 1. Trimming at the junction amounts to 0 bases on V and 6 bases on J, and the germline ends lie 8 bases apart. Input material: memory CD8+ T cells sorted from blood. The cell subset or site label, as the study defines it: CD45RO+ cells pooled with CCR7-negative TemRA cells. The V and J genes are TRBV5-4 and TRBJ2-3; confidence is insufficient to name the D gene. The sequence came from a man younger than 30 in good health. The nucleotide sequence reads as follows: TGTGCCAGCAGCTTGGACTTAGTTGATACGCAGTATTTT. It codes for CASSLDLVDTQYF.